The TCR beta chain under discussion was sequenced for a study of T cell changes during pregnancy in multiple sclerosis. The CDR3 is made up of 16 amino acids. Germline CDR1 reads SGHVS; CDR2 reads FQNEAQ. V dropped 2 bases and J dropped 0 bases, with 14 bases sitting between them. The data were produced by immunoSEQ multiplex PCR, yet TCRdb's version contains in-frame clones alone and is incomplete. The table lists some 48,000 clones, around 95% of them singletons. The receptor was isolated from a female donor with multiple sclerosis, enrolled in a pregnancy study. Sequencing was performed on CD8+ T cells from peripheral blood mononuclear cells, taken in the first trimester of pregnancy. The gene calls are TRBV7-8 and TRBJ2-7; D possibly corresponds to TRBD2 (6 bases). The CDR3 region is CASSLTLGSPSYEQYF. In DNA form, the CDR3 reads TGTGCCAGCAGCTTAACCCTCGGGAGCCCCTCCTACGAGCAGTACTTC.